This TCR beta chain was profiled in a study of CD8 T cells in Susac syndrome. Random hexamers primed reverse transcription of 0.5 to 1 ug RNA. TCRdb re-analysed the immunoSEQ multiplex PCR reads in MiXCR, keeping a single row per CDR3 protein. The data hold approximately 180,000 distinct CDR3 sequences, with roughly 95% observed a single time. V dropped 6 bases and J dropped 8 bases, with 13 bases sitting between them. Per the germline V gene, CDR1 is KGHSH and CDR2 is LQKENI. The CDR3 runs to 13 residues. This chain connects TRBV18 to TRBJ1-4, with D perhaps matching TRBD1 (6 bases). Sequenced: CD4+ T cells from PBMCs. This clonotype was sampled from a human donor with multiple sclerosis. The CDR3 loop is CASSLQGSEKLFF. CDR3 in DNA: TGTGCCAGCTCGCTACAGGGTAGCGAAAAACTGTTTTTT.